The rows below give T cell receptor beta chains drawn from one sample of a study of blood T cells in healthy people across ages. TCRdb reprocessed the 5' RACE reads with MiXCR, giving one entry per CDR3 protein. The sample lists some 930,000 distinct CDR3 sequences; 29% were seen once. These data also featured in a second study, about T cells of mothers and their children.

The source material was blood. These receptors all come from a middle-aged woman in good health. CDR3s include the opening cysteine and the closing phenylalanine or tryptophan.

V gene: TRBV6-5; J gene: TRBJ2-7; CDR3 protein: CAAHGGSYEQYF
V gene: TRBV29-1; J gene: TRBJ1-2; CDR3 protein: CSVEKSGGGYGYTF
V gene: TRBV3-1; J gene: TRBJ2-7; CDR3 protein: CASSGDEAYEQYF
V gene: TRBV20-1; J gene: TRBJ2-3; CDR3 protein: CSARSTSGGVTDTQYF
V gene: TRBV7-9; J gene: TRBJ1-1; CDR3 protein: CASREGYTEAFF
V gene: TRBV2; J gene: TRBJ1-5; CDR3 protein: CASFSGASNQPQHF
V gene: TRBV20-1; J gene: .; CDR3 protein: CSAEKRGMIRGTQYF
V gene: TRBV28; J gene: TRBJ2-3; CDR3 protein: CASSSHPGQGPTDTQYF
V gene: TRBV4-1; J gene: TRBJ1-1; CDR3 protein: CASSPGQGVNTEAFF
V gene: TRBV6-5; J gene: TRBJ1-1; CDR3 protein: CASSGTGKTEAFF
V gene: TRBV5-6; J gene: TRBJ2-7; CDR3 protein: CASSFGPLSGAIEQYF
V gene: TRBV12-3/TRBV12-4; J gene: TRBJ2-7; CDR3 protein: CASSPLAGASYEQYF
V gene: TRBV14; J gene: TRBJ2-1; CDR3 protein: CASSQEGPVRAYNEQFF
V gene: TRBV4-1; J gene: TRBJ1-4; CDR3 protein: CASSRTATNEKLFF
V gene: TRBV2; J gene: TRBJ2-5; CDR3 protein: CATGRGLAVETQYF
V gene: TRBV4-3; J gene: TRBJ2-7; CDR3 protein: CASSQDRERGEQYF
V gene: TRBV20-1; J gene: TRBJ2-7; CDR3 protein: CSARDRETASYEQYF